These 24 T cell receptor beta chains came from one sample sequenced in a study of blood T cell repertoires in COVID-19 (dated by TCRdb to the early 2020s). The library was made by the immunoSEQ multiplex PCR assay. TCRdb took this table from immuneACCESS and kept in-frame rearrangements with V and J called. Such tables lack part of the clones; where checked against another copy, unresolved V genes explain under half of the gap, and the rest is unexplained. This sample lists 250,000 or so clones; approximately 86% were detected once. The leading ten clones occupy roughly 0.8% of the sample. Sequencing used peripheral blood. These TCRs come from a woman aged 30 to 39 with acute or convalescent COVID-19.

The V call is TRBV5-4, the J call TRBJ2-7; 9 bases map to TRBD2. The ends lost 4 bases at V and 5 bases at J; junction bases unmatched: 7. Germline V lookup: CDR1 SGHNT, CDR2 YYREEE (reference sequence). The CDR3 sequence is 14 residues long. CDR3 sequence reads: CASSGSGRSHEQYF. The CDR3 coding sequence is TGTGCCAGCAGCGGAAGCGGGAGGTCCCACGAGCAGTACTTC.

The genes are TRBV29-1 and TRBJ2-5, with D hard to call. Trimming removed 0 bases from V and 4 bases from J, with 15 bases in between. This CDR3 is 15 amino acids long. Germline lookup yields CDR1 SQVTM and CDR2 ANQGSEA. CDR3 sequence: CSVEDVSSTRETQYF. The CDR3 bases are TGCAGCGTTGAAGATGTATCTTCCACTCGAGAGACCCAGTACTTC.

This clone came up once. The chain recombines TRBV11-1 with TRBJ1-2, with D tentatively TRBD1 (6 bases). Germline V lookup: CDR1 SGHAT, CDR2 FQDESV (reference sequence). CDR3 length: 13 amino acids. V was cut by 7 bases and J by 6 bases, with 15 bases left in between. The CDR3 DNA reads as TGTGCCAGCACCGACGGGGGGCGGAATGGCTACACCTTC. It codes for CASTDGGRNGYTF.

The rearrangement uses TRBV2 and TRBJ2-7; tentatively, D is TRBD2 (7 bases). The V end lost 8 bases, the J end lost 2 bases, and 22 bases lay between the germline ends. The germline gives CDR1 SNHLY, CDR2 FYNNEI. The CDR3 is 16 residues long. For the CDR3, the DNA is TGTGCCAGCCTCCAACGGGGGGCTAGCGAGGCCTACGAGCAGTACTTC. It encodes CASLQRGASEAYEQYF.

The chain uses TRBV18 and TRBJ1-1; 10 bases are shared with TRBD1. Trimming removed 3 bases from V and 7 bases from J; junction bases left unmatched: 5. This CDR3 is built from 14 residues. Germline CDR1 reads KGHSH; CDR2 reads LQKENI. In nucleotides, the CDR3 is TGTGCCAGCTCACCGCTGGACAGGGGGGGTGAAGCTTTCTTT. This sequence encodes CASSPLDRGGEAFF.

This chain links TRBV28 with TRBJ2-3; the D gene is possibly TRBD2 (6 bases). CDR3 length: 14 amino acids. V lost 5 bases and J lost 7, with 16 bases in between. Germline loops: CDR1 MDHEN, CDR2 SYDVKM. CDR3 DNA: TGTGCCAGCAGTCCTCTGGGAGGACCATATACGCAGTATTTT. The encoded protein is CASSPLGGPYTQYF. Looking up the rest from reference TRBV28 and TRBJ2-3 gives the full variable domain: DVKVTQSSRYLVKRTGEKVFLECVQDMDHENMFWYRQDPGLGLRLIYFSYDVKMKEKGDIPEGYSVSREKKERFSLILESASTNQTSMYLCASSPLGGPYTQYFGPGTRLTVL.

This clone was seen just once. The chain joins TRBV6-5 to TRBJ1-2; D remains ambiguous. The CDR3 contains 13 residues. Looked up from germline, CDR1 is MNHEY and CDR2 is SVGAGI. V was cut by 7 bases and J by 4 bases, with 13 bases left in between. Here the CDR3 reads CASTHGGFYGYTF. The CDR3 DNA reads TGTGCCAGCACCCACGGAGGGTTCTATGGCTACACCTTC.

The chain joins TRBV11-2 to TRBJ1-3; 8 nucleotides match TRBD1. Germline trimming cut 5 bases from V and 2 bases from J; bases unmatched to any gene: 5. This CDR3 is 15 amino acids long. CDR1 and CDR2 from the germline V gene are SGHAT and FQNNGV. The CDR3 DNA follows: TGTGCCAGCAGCGCCCTCAGGGGGCCTGGAAACACCATATATTTT. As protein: CASSALRGPGNTIYF.

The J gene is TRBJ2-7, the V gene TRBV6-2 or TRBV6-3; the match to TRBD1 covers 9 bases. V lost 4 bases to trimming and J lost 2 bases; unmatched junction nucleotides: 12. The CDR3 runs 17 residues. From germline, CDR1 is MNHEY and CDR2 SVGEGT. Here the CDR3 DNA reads TGTGCCAGCAGTTTCCTAACCGGGACAGGGATAACCTACGAGCAGTACTTC. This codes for CASSFLTGTGITYEQYF.

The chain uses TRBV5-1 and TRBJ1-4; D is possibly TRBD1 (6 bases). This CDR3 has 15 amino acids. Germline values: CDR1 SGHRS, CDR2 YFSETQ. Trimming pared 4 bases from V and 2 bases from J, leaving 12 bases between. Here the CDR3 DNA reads TGCGCCAGCAGCCCATTGGGGGCGACTAATGAAAAACTGTTTTTT. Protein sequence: CASSPLGATNEKLFF.

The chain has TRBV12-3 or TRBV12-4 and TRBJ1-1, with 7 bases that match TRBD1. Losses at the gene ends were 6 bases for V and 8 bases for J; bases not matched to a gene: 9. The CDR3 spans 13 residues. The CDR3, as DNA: TGTGCCAGCAGCCAACACAGGGGCCAAGAAGCTTTCTTT. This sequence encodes CASSQHRGQEAFF.

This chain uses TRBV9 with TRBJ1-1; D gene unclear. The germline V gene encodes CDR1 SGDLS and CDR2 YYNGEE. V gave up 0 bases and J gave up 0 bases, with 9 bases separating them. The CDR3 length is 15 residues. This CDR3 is CASSVGFRLNTEAFF. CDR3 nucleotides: TGTGCCAGCAGCGTAGGATTCAGGTTGAACACTGAAGCTTTCTTT.

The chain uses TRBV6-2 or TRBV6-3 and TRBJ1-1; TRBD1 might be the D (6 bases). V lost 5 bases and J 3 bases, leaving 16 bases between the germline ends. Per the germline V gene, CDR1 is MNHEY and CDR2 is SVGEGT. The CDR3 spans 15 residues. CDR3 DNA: TGTGCCAGCAGTCAGGACAGAAGGGGGTACACTGAAGCTTTCTTT. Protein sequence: CASSQDRRGYTEAFF.

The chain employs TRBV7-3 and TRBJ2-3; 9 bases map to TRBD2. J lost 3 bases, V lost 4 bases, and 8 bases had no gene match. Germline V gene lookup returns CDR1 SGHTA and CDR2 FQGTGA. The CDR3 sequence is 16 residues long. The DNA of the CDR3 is TGTGCCAGCAGCTGGTTAGCGGGAGTAGGGACAGATACGCAGTATTTT. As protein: CASSWLAGVGTDTQYF.

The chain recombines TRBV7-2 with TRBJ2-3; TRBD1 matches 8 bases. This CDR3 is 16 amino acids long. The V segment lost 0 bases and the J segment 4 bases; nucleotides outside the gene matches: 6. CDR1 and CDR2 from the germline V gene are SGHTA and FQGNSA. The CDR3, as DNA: TGTGCCAGCAGCTTAGCCCCCCCAGGGGGCGCAGATACGCAGTATTTT. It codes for CASSLAPPGGADTQYF.

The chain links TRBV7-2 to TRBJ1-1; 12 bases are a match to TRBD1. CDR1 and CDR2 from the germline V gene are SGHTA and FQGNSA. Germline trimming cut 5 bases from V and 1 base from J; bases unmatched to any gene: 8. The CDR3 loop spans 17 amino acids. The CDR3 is CASSRRDRGQGNTEAFF. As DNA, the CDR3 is TGTGCCAGCAGCCGCCGGGACAGGGGGCAAGGGAACACTGAAGCTTTCTTT.

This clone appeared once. The CDR3, as DNA: TGTGCCAGCAGGGTGGGGCGGGGTACAAGTGAGCAGTTCTTC. Its translation is CASRVGRGTSEQFF. The rearrangement joins TRBV7-2 to TRBJ2-1; D may be TRBD2 (6 bases). V shed 6 bases and J shed 9 bases, with 18 bases lying between them. Looked up from germline, CDR1 is SGHTA and CDR2 is FQGNSA. This CDR3 has 14 residues.

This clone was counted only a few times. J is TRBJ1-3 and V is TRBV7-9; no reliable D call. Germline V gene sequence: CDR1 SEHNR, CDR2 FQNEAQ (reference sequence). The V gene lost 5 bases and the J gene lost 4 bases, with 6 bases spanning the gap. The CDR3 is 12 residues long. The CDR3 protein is CASSPGGNTIYF. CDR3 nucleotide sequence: TGTGCCAGCAGCCCAGGAGGAAACACCATATATTTT.

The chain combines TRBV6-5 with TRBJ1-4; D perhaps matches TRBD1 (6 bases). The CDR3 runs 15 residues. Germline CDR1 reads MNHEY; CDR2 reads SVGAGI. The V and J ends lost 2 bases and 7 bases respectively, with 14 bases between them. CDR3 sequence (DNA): TGTGCCAGCAGTTACACAGGGCTACGGGGTGAAAAACTGTTTTTT. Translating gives CASSYTGLRGEKLFF.

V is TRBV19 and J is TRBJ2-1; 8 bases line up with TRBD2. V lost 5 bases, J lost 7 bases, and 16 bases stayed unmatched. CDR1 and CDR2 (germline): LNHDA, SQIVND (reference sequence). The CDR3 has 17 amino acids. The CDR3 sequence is CASSQAVTSGGVNEQFF. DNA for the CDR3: TGTGCCAGTAGTCAAGCGGTTACTAGCGGAGGGGTAAATGAGCAGTTCTTC. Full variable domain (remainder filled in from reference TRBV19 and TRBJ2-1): DGGITQSPKYLFRKEGQNVTLSCEQNLNHDAMYWYRQDPGQGLRLIYYSQIVNDFQKGDIAEGYSVSREKKESFPLTVTSAQKNPTAFYLCASSQAVTSGGVNEQFFGPGTRLTVL.

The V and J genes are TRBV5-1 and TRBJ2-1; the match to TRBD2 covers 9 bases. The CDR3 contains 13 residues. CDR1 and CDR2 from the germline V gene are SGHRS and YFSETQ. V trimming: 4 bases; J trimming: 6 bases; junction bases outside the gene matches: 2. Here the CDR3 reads CASSASGINEQFF. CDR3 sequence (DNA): TGCGCCAGCAGCGCTAGCGGGATCAATGAGCAGTTCTTC.

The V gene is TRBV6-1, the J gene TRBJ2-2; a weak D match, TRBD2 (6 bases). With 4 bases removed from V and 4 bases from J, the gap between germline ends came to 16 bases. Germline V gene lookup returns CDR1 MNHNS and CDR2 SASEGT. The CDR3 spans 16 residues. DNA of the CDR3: TGTGCCAGCAGTGCTCCCCTAGCGTCTCTCACCGGGGAGCTGTTTTTT. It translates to CASSAPLASLTGELFF.

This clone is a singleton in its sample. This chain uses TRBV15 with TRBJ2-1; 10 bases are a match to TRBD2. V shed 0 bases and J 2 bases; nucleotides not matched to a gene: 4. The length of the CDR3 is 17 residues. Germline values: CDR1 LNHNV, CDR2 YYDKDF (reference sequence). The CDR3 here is CATSRDRGLAAYNEQFF. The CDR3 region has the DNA TGTGCCACCAGCAGAGATAGAGGACTAGCGGCCTACAATGAGCAGTTCTTC.

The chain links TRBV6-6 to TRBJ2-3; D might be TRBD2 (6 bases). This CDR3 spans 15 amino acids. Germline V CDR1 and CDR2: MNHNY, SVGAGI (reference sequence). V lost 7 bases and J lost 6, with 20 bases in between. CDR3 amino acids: CASTSPQGGADTQYF. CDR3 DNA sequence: TGTGCCAGCACCTCCCCCCAGGGCGGGGCGGATACGCAGTATTTT.